The clone carrying this T cell receptor (beta chain) was seen ten or more times. Its antigen is still unknown. These data come from a study of T-cell reconstitution after alpha-beta-depleted transplantation in children. The CDR3 length is 15 residues. Germline lookup yields CDR1 KGHSH and CDR2 LQKENI. Unmatched junction bases numbered 5, after V lost 0 bases and J lost 6 bases. Library preparation (for TCRbeta) was performed with unique molecular identifiers. TCRdb reprocessed the PCR reads with MiXCR, giving one entry per CDR3 protein. The sample includes some 200,000 distinct CDR3 sequences, 7.5% to 9.5% of them seen just once. Whole-study findings and limits: Some patients owed their high day-60 TCRbeta diversity to surviving recipient T cells and thymic progenitors. From newly produced T cells came most of the T-cell counts and diversity one year after transplant. Approximately two months post-transplant, alpha-beta T cells reportedly originated from several hundred expanded graft clones.

The chain uses TRBV18 and TRBJ2-1; 7 bases align to TRBD1. The sequence was obtained from a male patient aged 2-9 years who had a stem cell transplant for acute myeloid leukemia, so the T cells may come from the graft donor. The specimen comprised PBMCs, mostly from graft donor cells, sampled 360 days after TCRalphabeta/CD19-depleted stem cell transplant. The CDR3 DNA is TGTGCCAGCTCACCACCCGGGACAGCGCTCAATGAGCAGTTCTTC. It translates to CASSPPGTALNEQFF.